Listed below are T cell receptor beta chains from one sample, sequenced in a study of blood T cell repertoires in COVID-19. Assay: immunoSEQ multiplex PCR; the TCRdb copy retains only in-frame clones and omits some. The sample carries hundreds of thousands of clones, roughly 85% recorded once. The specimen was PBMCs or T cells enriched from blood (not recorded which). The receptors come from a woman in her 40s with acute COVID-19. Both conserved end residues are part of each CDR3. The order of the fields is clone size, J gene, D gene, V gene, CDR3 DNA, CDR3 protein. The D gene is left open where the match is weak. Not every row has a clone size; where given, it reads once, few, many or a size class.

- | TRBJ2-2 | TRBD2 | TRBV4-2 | TGTGCCAGCAGCCAAGCTGGGACTAGCGTTACCGGGGAGCTGTTTTTT | CASSQAGTSVTGELFF
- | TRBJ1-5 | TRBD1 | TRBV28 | TGTGCCAGCAGTGGGGGGACAGAGTATAGCAATCAGCCCCAGCATTTT | CASSGGTEYSNQPQHF
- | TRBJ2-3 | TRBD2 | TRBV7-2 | TGTGCCAGCAGCCCCCGGACTAGCGGGGTGGGCACAGATACGCAGTATTTT | CASSPRTSGVGTDTQYF
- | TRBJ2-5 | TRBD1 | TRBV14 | TGTGCCAGCAGCCATATCGGGACAGCCTCTCAAGAGACCCAGTACTTC | CASSHIGTASQETQYF
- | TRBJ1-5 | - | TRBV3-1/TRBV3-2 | TGTGCCAGCAGTCCCTTTTATCAGCCCCAGCATTTT | CASSPFYQPQHF
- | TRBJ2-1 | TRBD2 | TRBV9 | TGTGCCAGCAGCGTAGGGGACTATCGGTACAATGAGCAGTTCTTC | CASSVGDYRYNEQFF
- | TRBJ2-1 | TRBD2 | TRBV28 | TGTGCCAGCAGCGTCAGCGGGAGGGGGGGCTACAATGAGCAGTTCTTC | CASSVSGRGGYNEQFF
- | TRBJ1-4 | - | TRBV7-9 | TGTGCCAGCACCCTTACTGGCAGGATTTCTCCCGGTAATGAAAAACTGTTTTTT | CASTLTGRISPGNEKLFF
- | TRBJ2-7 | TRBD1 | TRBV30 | TGTGCCTGGACAGGGGGCTACGAGCAGTACTTC | CAWTGGYEQYF
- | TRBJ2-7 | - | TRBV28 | TGTGCCAGCAGTTTAGAGTGGTTAGGGGAAGGATCCTACGAGCAGTACTTC | CASSLEWLGEGSYEQYF
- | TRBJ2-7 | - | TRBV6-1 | TGTGCCAGCAGTGGGGAACTCGCCGGGACACGTCCAAGGGAGCAGTACTTC | CASSGELAGTRPREQYF
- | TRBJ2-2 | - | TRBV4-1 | TGCGCCAGCAGCCAAGACAGGATTCCCGGGGAGCTGTTTTTT | CASSQDRIPGELFF
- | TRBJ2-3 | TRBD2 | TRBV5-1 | TGCGCCAGCAGCTCCGCCAACCAGCGGGGAGATACGCAGTATTTT | CASSSANQRGDTQYF
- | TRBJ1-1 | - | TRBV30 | TGTGCCTGGAGTGTTAAGGGGCCGGGCACTGAAGCTTTCTTT | CAWSVKGPGTEAFF
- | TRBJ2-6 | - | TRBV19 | TGTGCCAGTAGTTCCCGGTCCTCTGGGGCCAACGTCCTGACTTTC | CASSSRSSGANVLTF
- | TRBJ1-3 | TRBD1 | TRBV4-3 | TGCGCCAGCAGCCGGTTAGGGACAGGGAGTGGAAACACCATATATTTT | CASSRLGTGSGNTIYF
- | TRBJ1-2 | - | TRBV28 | TGTGCCAGCAGCCTAGACAGGTTTTATGGCTACACCTTC | CASSLDRFYGYTF
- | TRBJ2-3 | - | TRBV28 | TGTGCCAGCGGAGGGGCGGCTAGCACAGATACGCAGTATTTT | CASGGAASTDTQYF
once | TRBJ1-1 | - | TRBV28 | TGTGCCAGCAGTACCGGTCCTAGGGGCACTGAAGCTTTCTTT | CASSTGPRGTEAFF
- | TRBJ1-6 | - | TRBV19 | TGTGCCTGTACACCCCCTGACGAGGGTAATTCACCCCTCCACTTT | CACTPPDEGNSPLHF
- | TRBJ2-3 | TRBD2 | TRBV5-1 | TGCGCCAGCAGCCCTAGCGGGAGATCAGATACGCAGTATTTT | CASSPSGRSDTQYF
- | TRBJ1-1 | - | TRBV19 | TGTGCCAGTAGTATAGGTCGGAACACTGAAGCTTTCTTT | CASSIGRNTEAFF
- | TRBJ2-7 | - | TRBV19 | TGTGCCAGTTCCCCCCGGGGAGGGCAGGGGGCGAGTTACGAGCAGTACTTC | CASSPRGGQGASYEQYF
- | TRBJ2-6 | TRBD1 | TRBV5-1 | TGCGCCAGCAACGGACAGGTTTCTGGGGCCAACGTCCTGACTTTC | CASNGQVSGANVLTF
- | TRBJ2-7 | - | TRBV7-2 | TGTGCCAGCAGCGTTATGGGCACCGAGCAGTACTTC | CASSVMGTEQYF
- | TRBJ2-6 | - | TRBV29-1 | TGCAGCGTTGAAGGCGGGACAGCTGGGGCCAACGTCCTGACTTTC | CSVEGGTAGANVLTF
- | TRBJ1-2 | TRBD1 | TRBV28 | TGTGCCAGCAGGGGACAGGGCGTCTATGGCTACACCTTC | CASRGQGVYGYTF
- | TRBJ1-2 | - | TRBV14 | TGTGCCAGCAGCCGGACAGAATACCCTAACTATGGCTACACCTTC | CASSRTEYPNYGYTF
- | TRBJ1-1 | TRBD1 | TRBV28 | TGTGCCACGCAAGACAGGGGGGTGAACACTGAAGCTTTCTTT | CATQDRGVNTEAFF
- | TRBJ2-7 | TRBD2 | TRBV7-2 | TGTGCCAGCAGCTTAGTGTCTAGCGGGAGTTCCTACGAGCAGTACTTC | CASSLVSSGSSYEQYF
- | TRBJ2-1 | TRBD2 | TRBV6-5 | TGTGCCAGCCAGGCTAGCGGGACGAATGAGCAGTTCTTC | CASQASGTNEQFF
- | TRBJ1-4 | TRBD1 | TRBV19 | TGTGCCAGTAGTTCTCTGACAGGGATTAGGGAAAAACTGTTTTTT | CASSSLTGIREKLFF
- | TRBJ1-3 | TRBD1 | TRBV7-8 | TGTGCCAGCAGCCCTACGACAGGGTGGCGCTCTGGAAACACCATATATTTT | CASSPTTGWRSGNTIYF
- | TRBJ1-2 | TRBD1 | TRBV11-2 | TGTGCCAGCAGCGCCGGACAGGGGGCGATGGGCTACACCTTC | CASSAGQGAMGYTF
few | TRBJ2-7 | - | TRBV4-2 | TGTGCCAGCAGCCAAGAAGCAGGGGGGGTAGCGGGAACCTACGAGCAGTACTTC | CASSQEAGGVAGTYEQYF
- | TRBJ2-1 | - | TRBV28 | TGTGCCAGCAGCCCGGGGGGCTCGCACAATGAGCAGTTCTTC | CASSPGGSHNEQFF
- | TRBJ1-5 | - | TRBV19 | TGTGCCAGTAGTATAGTTGGGTCGGGTAGCAATCAGCCCCAGCATTTT | CASSIVGSGSNQPQHF
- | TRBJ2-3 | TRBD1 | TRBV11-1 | TGTGCCAGCAGCCCCCGGACAGGGAGCACAGATACGCAGTATTTT | CASSPRTGSTDTQYF
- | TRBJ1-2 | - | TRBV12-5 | TGTGCTAGTGGCCCGTCGTTGGGAGACGGCTACACCTTC | CASGPSLGDGYTF
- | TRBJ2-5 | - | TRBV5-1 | TGCGCCAGCAGCTCGCTCCCAGGGCCCCGGGAGACCCAGTACTTC | CASSSLPGPRETQYF
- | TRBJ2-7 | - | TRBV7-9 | TGTGCCAGCAGCCTCCTAGGCTACGAGCAGTACTTC | CASSLLGYEQYF
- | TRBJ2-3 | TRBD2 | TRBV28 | TGTGCCAGCAGTTTAAGCGGGGGACTAGCGGGGAAGAACGATACGCAGTATTTT | CASSLSGGLAGKNDTQYF
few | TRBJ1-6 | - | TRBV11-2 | TGTGCCAGCAGCTTAGTCGGGGATTCACCCCTCCACTTT | CASSLVGDSPLHF
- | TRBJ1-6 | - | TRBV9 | TGTGCCAGCAGCGCGAATTCTGGGGGGTCACCCCTCCACTTT | CASSANSGGSPLHF
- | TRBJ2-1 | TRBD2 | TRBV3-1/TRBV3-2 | TGTGCCAGCAGCCATACGGGGGGGGCCCGTAAGAGCTCCTACAATGAGCAGTTCTTC | CASSHTGGARKSSYNEQFF
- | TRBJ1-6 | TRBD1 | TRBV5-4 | TGTGCCAGCAGCGTACCGGGACAGTTCAATTCACCCCTCCACTTT | CASSVPGQFNSPLHF
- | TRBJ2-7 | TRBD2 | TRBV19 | TGTGCCAGTAGGGCTTCTAGCGGGAGGGAGTACGAGCAGTACTTC | CASRASSGREYEQYF
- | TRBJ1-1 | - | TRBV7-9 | TGTGCCAGCAGCCCGTTTGGACGGGGAGGGGGGAACACTGAAGCTTTCTTT | CASSPFGRGGGNTEAFF
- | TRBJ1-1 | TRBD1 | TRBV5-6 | TGTGCCAGCAGCTACATGACAGGGAGAAACACTGAAGCTTTCTTT | CASSYMTGRNTEAFF
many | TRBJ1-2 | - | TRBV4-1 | TGCGCCAGCAGCCAAGATCTTTGGCCCCAGATCTCCTTC | CASSQDLWPQISF
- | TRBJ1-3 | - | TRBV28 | TGTGCCAGCAGTTTGCGGCGAGGTATCTCTGGAAACACCATATATTTT | CASSLRRGISGNTIYF
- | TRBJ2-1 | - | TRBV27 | TGTGCCAGCAGGCCAGGAAGCTCCTACAATGAGCAGTTCTTC | CASRPGSSYNEQFF
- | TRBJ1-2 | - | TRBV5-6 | TGTGCCAGCAGCTTGGGGTACAGGCAACACTATGGCTACACCTTC | CASSLGYRQHYGYTF
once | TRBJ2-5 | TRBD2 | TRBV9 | TGTGCCAGCAGCGACGACCCCCGACTAGCGGAAGAGACCCAGTACTTC | CASSDDPRLAEETQYF